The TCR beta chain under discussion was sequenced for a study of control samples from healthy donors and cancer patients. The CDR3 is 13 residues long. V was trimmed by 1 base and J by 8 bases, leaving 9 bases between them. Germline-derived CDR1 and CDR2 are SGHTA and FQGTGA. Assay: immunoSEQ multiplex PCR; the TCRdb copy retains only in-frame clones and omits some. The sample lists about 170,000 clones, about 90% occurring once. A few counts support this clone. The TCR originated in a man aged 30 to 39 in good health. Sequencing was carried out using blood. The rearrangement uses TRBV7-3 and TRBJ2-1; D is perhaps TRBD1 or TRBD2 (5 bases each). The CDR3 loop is CASSLIRGDEQFF. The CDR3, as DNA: TGTGCCAGCAGCTTAATTAGGGGAGATGAGCAGTTCTTC.